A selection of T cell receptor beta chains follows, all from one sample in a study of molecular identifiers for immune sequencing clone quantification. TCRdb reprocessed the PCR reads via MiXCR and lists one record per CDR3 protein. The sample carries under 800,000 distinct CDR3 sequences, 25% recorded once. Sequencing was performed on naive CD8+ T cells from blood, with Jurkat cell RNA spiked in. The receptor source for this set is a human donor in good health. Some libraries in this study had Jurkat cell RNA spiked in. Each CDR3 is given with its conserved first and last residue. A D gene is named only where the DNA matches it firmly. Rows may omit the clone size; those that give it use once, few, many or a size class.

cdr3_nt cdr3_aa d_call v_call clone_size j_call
TGTGCCAGCAGTTTAGTGGACAGGGGGGGGACTGAAGCTTTCTTT CASSLVDRGGTEAFF TRBD1 TRBV12-3/TRBV12-4 . TRBJ1-1
TGTGCCAGCAGAGGGGGGAGCACAGATACGCAGTATTTT CASRGGSTDTQYF . TRBV6-2/TRBV6-3 . TRBJ2-3
TGTGCCAGTAGTATTTCGGGGGACCCGAACTATGGCTACACCTTC CASSISGDPNYGYTF . TRBV19 . TRBJ1-2
TGTGCCAACAGCTTAGGCAGTCGGGCCTACGAGCAGTACTTC CANSLGSRAYEQYF . TRBV7-2 . TRBJ2-7
TGTGCCAGCAGTGAAGGACAGGGAATCTACGAGCAGTACTTC CASSEGQGIYEQYF TRBD1 TRBV6-1 many TRBJ2-7
TGTGCCAGTACCGCAGGGTACAGCAATCAGCCCCAGCATTTT CASTAGYSNQPQHF . TRBV19 . TRBJ1-5
TGTGCCAGCAGCGTAGAAGGCGAAAATGAAAAACTGTTTTTT CASSVEGENEKLFF . TRBV9 few TRBJ1-4
TGTGCCAGCAGTTTAGGGGACATTTGGGGTAACGGTGAGCAGTTCTTC CASSLGDIWGNGEQFF . TRBV12-3/TRBV12-4 few TRBJ2-1
TGTGCCAGCAGCGTAGGTGTACAGGGTCGTAGTGGCTACACCTTC CASSVGVQGRSGYTF . TRBV9 few TRBJ1-2
TGCGGTGCTAGAAGCACGCTTAATTACGAGCAGTACTTC CGARSTLNYEQYF . TRBV20-1 . TRBJ2-7
TGCAGCGTTTCTAGCGGCACCTACGAGCCGTCCTTC CSVSSGTYEPSF TRBD2 TRBV29-1 . TRBJ2-7
TGCGCCAGCAGCCAGGTCCGGGAGACCACTGAAGCTTTCTTT CASSQVRETTEAFF . TRBV4-1 many TRBJ1-1
TGTGCCAGCAAACCTGGACAGGGACTCTACGAGCAGTACTTC CASKPGQGLYEQYF TRBD1 TRBV2 many TRBJ2-7
TGTGCCATCAGTGATTCCCGGGATTGGGGAAACACCATATATTTT CAISDSRDWGNTIYF . TRBV10-3 few TRBJ1-3
TGCAGTTGCGCCGGAGGGGGCGGCACAGATACGCAGTATTTT CSCAGGGGTDTQYF . TRBV29-1 many TRBJ2-3
TGCAGTGCTAGAGCCTCGGGGAGCTACGAGCAGTACTTC CSARASGSYEQYF . TRBV20-1 many TRBJ2-7
TGTGCCAGCAGTTTTTCAGGTAGCGGGTACCAAGAGACCCAGTACTTC CASSFSGSGYQETQYF TRBD2 TRBV28 . TRBJ2-5
TGTGCCAGCAGTCCCGGGGGCCCCGCGGACGCGCAGTACTTC CASSPGGPADAQYF . TRBV7-2 . TRBJ2-7
TGTGCCAGCAGTCCCGGTTGGCCGGGAGAGCAGTACTTC CASSPGWPGEQYF . TRBV6-2/TRBV6-3 . TRBJ2-7
TGCGCCAGCAGCCCCTATTTCGGGGGCGAGCAGTACTTC CASSPYFGGEQYF . TRBV5-1 . TRBJ2-7
TGTGCCAGCAGCTTAGGAATTGACAGGGGTCAGCCCCAGCATTTT CASSLGIDRGQPQHF TRBD1 TRBV7-2 . TRBJ1-5
TGTGCCAGCAGCCCCCGCGTGGCAGATACGCAGTATTTT CASSPRVADTQYF . TRBV28 many TRBJ2-3
TGTGCCAGTAGTATCTACTGGCACATCAGCTACGAGCAGTACTTC CASSIYWHISYEQYF . TRBV19 . TRBJ2-7
TGCGCCAGCAGTGATGGACTAGCGGGGGGGACTTCCTACGAGCAGTACTTC CASSDGLAGGTSYEQYF TRBD2 TRBV5-1 few TRBJ2-7
TGCAGTGCTAGAGAACTAGCGTTAGGTGTCTACGAGCAGTACTTC CSARELALGVYEQYF TRBD2 TRBV20-1 many TRBJ2-7
TGCAGTGCTAGTCCTAGCCTCAGCTCCTACAATGAGCAGTTCTTC CSASPSLSSYNEQFF . TRBV20-1 . TRBJ2-1
TGTGCCAGCAGCTTAGTAACTATTCAAGAGACCCAGTACTTC CASSLVTIQETQYF . TRBV7-6 many TRBJ2-5
TGTGCCAGCAGCGAGACCAATCAGCCCCAGCATTTT CASSETNQPQHF . TRBV7-9 few TRBJ1-5
TGTGCCAGTAATTCGGAGGGTCAAAGTCGAGAGACCCAGTACTTC CASNSEGQSRETQYF . TRBV6-2/TRBV6-3 . TRBJ2-5
TGTGCCAGCAGCGGCTCCTATGAAAAACTGTTTTTT CASSGSYEKLFF . TRBV12-3/TRBV12-4 . TRBJ1-4
TGTGCCAGCAGTTTAAGTTGGGGGAGGGAGCAGTACTTC CASSLSWGREQYF . TRBV27 few TRBJ2-7
TGTGCCAGCAGTTTGGTAGGGGGTTTCGTAGAGACCCAGTACTTC CASSLVGGFVETQYF . TRBV12-3/TRBV12-4 few TRBJ2-5
TGTGCCAGCAGCCCGCCGGGGACAGCTAACTACGAGCAGTACTTC CASSPPGTANYEQYF TRBD1 TRBV12-3/TRBV12-4 few TRBJ2-7
TGTGCCAGCAGTGAGTTAGGGACAGGGGATAACTATGGCTACACCTTC CASSELGTGDNYGYTF TRBD1 TRBV2 . TRBJ1-2
TGTGCCAGCAGTGCCACAGGGAGGTTGTCCTATGATTCACCCCTCCACTTT CASSATGRLSYDSPLHF . TRBV27 . TRBJ1-6